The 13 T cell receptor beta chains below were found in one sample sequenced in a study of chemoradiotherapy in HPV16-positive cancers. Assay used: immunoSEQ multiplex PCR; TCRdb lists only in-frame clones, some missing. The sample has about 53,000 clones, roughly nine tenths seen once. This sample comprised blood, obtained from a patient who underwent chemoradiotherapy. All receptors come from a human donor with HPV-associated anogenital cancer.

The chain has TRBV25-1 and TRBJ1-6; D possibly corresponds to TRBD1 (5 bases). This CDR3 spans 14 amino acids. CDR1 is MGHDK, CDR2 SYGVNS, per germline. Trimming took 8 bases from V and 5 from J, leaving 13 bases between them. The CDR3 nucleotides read TGTGCCAGCGGCGTGGGACGGAATAATTCACCCCTCCACTTT. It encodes CASGVGRNNSPLHF.

The CDR3 spells CASSVAPSGGTEAFF. The CDR3 nucleotides are TGTGCCAGCAGCGTAGCTCCCTCAGGGGGCACTGAAGCTTTCTTT. V gene TRBV9 combines with J gene TRBJ1-1; 7 bases are a match to TRBD1. The CDR3 length is 15 residues. The V segment lost 0 bases and the J segment 4 bases; nucleotides outside the gene matches: 6. Germline CDR1 SGDLS, CDR2 YYNGEE.

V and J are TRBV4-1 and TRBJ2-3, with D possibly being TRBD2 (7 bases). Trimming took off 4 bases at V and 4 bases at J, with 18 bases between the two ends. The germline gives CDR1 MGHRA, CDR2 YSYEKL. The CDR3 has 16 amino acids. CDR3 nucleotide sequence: TGCGCCAGCAGCCTCCGGGGGGCGAGGAGCGCAGATACGCAGTATTTT. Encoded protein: CASSLRGARSADTQYF.

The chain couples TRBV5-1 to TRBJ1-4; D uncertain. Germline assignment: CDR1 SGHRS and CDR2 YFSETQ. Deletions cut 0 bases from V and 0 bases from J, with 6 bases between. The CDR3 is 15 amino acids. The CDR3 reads CASSLGRATNEKLFF. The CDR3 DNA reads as TGCGCCAGCAGCTTGGGCAGAGCAACTAATGAAAAACTGTTTTTT.

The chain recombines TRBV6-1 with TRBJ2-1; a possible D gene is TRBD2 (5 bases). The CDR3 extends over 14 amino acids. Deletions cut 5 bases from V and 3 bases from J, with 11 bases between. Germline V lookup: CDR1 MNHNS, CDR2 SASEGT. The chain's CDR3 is CASSLPGFYNEQFF. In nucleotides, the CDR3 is TGTGCCAGCAGTTTGCCGGGATTCTACAATGAGCAGTTCTTC.

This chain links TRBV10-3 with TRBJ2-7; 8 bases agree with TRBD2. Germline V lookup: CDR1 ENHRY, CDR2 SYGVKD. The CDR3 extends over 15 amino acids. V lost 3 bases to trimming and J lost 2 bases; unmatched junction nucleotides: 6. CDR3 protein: CAISERAGDPYEQYF. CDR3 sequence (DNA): TGTGCCATCAGTGAAAGAGCGGGGGACCCCTACGAGCAGTACTTC.

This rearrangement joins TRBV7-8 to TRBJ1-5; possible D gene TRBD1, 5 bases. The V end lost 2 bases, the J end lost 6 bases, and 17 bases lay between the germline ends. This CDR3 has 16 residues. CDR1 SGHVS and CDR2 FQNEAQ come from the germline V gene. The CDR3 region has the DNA TGTGCCAGCAGCTTATGGGGTCAGGGCGGGACTCAGCCCCAGCATTTT. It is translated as CASSLWGQGGTQPQHF.

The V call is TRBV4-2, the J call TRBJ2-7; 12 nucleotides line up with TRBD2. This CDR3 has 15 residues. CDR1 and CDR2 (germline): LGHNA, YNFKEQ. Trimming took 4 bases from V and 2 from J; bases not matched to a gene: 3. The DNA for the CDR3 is TGTGCCAGCAGCCCACGACTAGCGGGGGCCTACGAGCAGTACTTC. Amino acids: CASSPRLAGAYEQYF.

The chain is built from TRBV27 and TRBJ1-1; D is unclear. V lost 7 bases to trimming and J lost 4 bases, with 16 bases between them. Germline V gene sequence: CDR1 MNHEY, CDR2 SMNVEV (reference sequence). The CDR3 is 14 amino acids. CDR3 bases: TGTGCCAGCACCAAGGTAGAGGGTACCACTGAAGCTTTCTTT. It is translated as CASTKVEGTTEAFF.

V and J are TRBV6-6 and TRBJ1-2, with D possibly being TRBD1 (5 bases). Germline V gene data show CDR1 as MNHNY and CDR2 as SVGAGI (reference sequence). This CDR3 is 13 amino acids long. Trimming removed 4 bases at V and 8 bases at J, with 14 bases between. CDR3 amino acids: CASSFVRGRGYTF. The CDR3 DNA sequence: TGTGCCAGCAGTTTTGTAAGGGGTCGGGGCTACACCTTC.

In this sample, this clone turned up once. CDR3 in amino acids: CASSGQGPRNTGELFF. CDR3 DNA sequence: TGTGCCAGCAGTGGTCAAGGTCCCAGGAACACCGGGGAGCTGTTTTTT. The gene calls are TRBV2 and TRBJ2-2; D not resolved. Trimming left V 4 bases short and J 1 base short, with 13 bases between. CDR1 SNHLY and CDR2 FYNNEI come from the germline V gene. CDR3 length: 16 residues.

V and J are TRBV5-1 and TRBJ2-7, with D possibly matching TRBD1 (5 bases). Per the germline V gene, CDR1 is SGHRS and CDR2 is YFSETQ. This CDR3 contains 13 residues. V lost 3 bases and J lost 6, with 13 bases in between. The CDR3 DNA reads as TGCGCCAGCAGCTCAGGCAGGGCCTCCGAGCAGTACTTC. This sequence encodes CASSSGRASEQYF.

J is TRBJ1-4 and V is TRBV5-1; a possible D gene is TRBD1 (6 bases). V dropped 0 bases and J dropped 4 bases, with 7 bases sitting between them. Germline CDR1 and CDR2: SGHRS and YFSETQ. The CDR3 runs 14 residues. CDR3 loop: CASSLDRDNEKLFF. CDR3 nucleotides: TGCGCCAGCAGCTTGGACAGGGATAATGAAAAACTGTTTTTT.